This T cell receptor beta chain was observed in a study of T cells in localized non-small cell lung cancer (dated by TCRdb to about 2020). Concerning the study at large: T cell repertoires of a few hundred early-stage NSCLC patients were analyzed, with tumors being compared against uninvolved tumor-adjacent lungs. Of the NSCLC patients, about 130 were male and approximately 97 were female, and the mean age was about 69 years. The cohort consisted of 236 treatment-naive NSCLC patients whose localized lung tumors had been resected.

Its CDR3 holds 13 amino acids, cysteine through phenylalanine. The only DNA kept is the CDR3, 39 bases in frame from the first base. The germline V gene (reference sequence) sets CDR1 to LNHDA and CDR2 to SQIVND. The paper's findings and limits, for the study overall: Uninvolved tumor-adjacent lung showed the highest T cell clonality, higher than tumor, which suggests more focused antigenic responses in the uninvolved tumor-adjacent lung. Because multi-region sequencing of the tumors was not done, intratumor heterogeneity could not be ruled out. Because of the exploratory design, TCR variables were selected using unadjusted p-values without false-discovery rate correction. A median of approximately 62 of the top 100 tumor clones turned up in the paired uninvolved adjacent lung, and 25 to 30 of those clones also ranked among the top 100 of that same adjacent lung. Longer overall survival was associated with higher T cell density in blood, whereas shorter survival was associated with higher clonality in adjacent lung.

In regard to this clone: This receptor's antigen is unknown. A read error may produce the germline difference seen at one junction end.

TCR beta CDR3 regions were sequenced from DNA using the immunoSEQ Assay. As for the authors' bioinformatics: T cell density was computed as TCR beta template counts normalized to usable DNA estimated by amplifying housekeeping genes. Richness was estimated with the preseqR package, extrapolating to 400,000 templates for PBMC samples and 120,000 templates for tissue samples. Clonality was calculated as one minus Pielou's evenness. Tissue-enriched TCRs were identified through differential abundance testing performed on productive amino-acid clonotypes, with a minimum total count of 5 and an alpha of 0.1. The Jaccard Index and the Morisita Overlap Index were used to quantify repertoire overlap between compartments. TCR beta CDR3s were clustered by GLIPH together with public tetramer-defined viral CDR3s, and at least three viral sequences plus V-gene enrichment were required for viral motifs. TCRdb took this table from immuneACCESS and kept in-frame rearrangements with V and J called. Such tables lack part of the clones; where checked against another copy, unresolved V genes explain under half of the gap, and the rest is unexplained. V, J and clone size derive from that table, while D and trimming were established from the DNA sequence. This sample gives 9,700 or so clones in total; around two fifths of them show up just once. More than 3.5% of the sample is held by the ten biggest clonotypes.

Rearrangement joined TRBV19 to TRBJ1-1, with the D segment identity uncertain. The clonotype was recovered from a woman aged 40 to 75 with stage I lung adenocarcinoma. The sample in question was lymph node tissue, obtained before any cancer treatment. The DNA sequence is TGTGCTAGTAGCATCGTTAACGGGCCTGATCGCTTCTTT. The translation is CASSIVNGPDRFF.